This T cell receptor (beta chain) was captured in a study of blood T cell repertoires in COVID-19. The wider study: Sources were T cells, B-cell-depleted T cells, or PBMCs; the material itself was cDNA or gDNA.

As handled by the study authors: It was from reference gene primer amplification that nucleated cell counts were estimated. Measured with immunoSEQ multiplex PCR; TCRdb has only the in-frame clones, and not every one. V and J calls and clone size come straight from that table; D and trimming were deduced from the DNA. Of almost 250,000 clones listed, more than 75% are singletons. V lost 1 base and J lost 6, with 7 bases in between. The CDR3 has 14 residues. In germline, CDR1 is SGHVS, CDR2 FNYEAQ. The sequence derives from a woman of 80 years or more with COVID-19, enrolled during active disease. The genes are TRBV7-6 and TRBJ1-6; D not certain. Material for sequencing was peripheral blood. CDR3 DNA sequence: TGTGCCAGCAGCTTAGATGACTTTAATTCACCCCTCCACTTT. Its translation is CASSLDDFNSPLHF. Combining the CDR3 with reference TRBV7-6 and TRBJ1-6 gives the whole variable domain GAGVSQSPRYKVTKRGQDVALRCDPISGHVSLYWYRQALGQGPEFLTYFNYEAQQDKSGLPNDRFSAERPEGSISTLTIQRTEQRDSAMYRCASSLDDFNSPLHFGNGTRLTVT.